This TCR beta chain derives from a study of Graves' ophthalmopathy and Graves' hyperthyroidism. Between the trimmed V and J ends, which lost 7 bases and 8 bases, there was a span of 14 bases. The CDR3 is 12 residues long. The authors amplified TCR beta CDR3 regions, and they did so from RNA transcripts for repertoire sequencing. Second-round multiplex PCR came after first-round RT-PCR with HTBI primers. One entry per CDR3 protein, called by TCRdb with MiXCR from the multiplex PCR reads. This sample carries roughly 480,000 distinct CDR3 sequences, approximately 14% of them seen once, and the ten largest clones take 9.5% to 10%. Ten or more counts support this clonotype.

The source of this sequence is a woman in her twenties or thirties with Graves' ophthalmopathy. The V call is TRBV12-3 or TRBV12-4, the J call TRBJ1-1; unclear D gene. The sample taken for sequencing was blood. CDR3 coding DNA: TGTGCCAGCACCCCCATAATACCAGAAGCTTTCTTT. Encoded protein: CASTPIIPEAFF.